The next 17 T cell receptor beta chains were all read from a single sample in a study of early T cells in non-severe SARS-CoV-2 infection. Each CDR3 protein is one row after TCRdb ran MiXCR on the 5' RACE reads. The sample contains approximately 80,000 distinct CDR3 sequences, about 11% of which appear only once. The source material was whole blood, sampled at baseline. These receptors were collected from an adult who was a healthcare worker with PCR-confirmed SARS-CoV-2 infection or an uninfected control (not recorded which).

This sequence joins TRBV9 and TRBJ1-1; maybe TRBD1 (5 bases). Trimming pared 3 bases from V and 5 bases from J, leaving 14 bases between. The CDR3 loop spans 14 amino acids. The germline CDR1 and CDR2 sequences are SGDLS and YYNGEE. This CDR3 reads CASSAWDLGTEAFF. In nucleotides, the CDR3 is TGTGCCAGCAGCGCCTGGGACCTAGGGACTGAAGCTTTCTTT.

At least ten counts were recorded for this clonotype. V usage is TRBV6-1 and J usage is TRBJ2-5, with 16 bases lining up with TRBD2. The ends lost 6 bases at V and 7 bases at J; junction bases unmatched: 17. The CDR3 extends over 19 amino acids. The germline gives CDR1 MNHNS, CDR2 SASEGT. The DNA for the CDR3 is TGTGCCAGCAGCGTCACCGGGACTAGCGGGGGGGCTTCTGCTGGGACCCAGTACTTC. As protein: CASSVTGTSGGASAGTQYF.

Ten or more counts support this clonotype. V gene TRBV18 combines with J gene TRBJ2-1; D remains unclear. V was trimmed by 4 bases and J by 6 bases, leaving 7 bases between them. The germline V gene encodes CDR1 KGHSH and CDR2 LQKENI. This CDR3 region has 12 residues. Here the CDR3 DNA reads TGTGCCAGCTCACTCAACTCCAATGAGCAGTTCTTC. Residues: CASSLNSNEQFF.

There are a few counts of this clonotype. The chain uses TRBV7-3 and TRBJ2-2; 7 positions agree with TRBD1. The junction had 8 bases not matched to a gene; V was cut back by 5 bases and J by 2 bases. This CDR3 is built from 16 residues. Germline CDR1 and CDR2: SGHTA and FQGTGA. CDR3 DNA: TGTGCCAGCAGCCCTCACAGGGGTGGTAACACCGGGGAGCTGTTTTTT. Its protein product is CASSPHRGGNTGELFF. Full variable domain (missing parts from reference TRBV7-3 and TRBJ2-2): GAGVSQTPSNKVTEKGKYVELRCDPISGHTALYWYRQSLGQGPEFLIYFQGTGAADDSGLPNDRFFAVRPEGSVSTLKIQRTERGDSAVYLCASSPHRGGNTGELFFGEGSRLTVL.

In its sample, this clonotype was seen many times. The chain has TRBV7-9 and TRBJ2-1, with 8 bases aligning to TRBD1. The CDR3 is 15 amino acids. V dropped 6 bases and J dropped 4; count of bases not matched to a gene: 8. Germline assignment: CDR1 SEHNR and CDR2 FQNEAQ (reference sequence). The CDR3 loop is CASREQGVDYNEQFF. The CDR3 nucleotides read TGTGCCAGCAGAGAACAGGGGGTGGATTACAATGAGCAGTTCTTC.

The rearrangement links TRBV12-3 or TRBV12-4 to TRBJ2-6; D uncertain. CDR3 length: 17 residues. V was shortened by 8 bases and J by 0 bases, with 17 bases between the two germline ends. The CDR3 region has the DNA TGTGCCAGCGCAAGACCGAGCTCCTTCTCTGGGGCCAACGTCCTGACTTTC. Its protein product is CASARPSSFSGANVLTF.

This clonotype was recorded at least ten times. The genes are TRBV7-9 and TRBJ1-1, with 9 bases fitting TRBD1. CDR3 size: 16 residues. Germline CDR1 and CDR2: SEHNR and FQNEAQ (reference sequence). After removal of 5 bases from V and 4 bases from J, the junction contained 11 bases not matched to a gene. The CDR3: CASSKSPGTGPTEAFF. DNA of the CDR3: TGTGCCAGCAGCAAAAGTCCCGGGACAGGGCCCACTGAAGCTTTCTTT.

This clonotype was detected a few times. Relative to the germline gene, one junction end is altered; a read error may explain this. The gene calls are TRBV28 and TRBJ1-5; the D is unclear. CDR3 length: 14 residues. Germline CDR1 reads MDHEN; CDR2 reads SYDVKM. CDR3 DNA: TGTGCCAGCGGGCGATGGGCGGGCAACCAGCCCCAGCATTTT. This encodes CASGRWAGNQPQHF.

The chain has TRBV11-3 and TRBJ2-5, with D perhaps TRBD2 (6 bases). Germline-derived CDR1 and CDR2 are SGHNT and YENEEA. V was pared by 3 bases and J by 5 bases, with 16 bases between. The CDR3 spans 15 residues. Here the CDR3 reads CASSFGSAGMETQYF. The CDR3 DNA follows: TGTGCCAGCAGCTTTGGGTCTGCGGGGATGGAGACCCAGTACTTC.

The V and J genes are TRBV28 and TRBJ1-4; the D gene is possibly TRBD1 (5 bases). The CDR3 is 14 amino acids. The germline V and J ends were trimmed by 3 bases and 5 bases, with 10 bases remaining between them. CDR1 and CDR2 (germline): MDHEN, SYDVKM. This CDR3 is CASSLGGNNEKLFF. CDR3 nucleotides: TGTGCCAGCAGTTTGGGGGGAAACAATGAAAAACTGTTTTTT.

The CDR3 spells CASSVPLTGGRDTQYF. The CDR3 nucleotides read TGTGCCAGCAGCGTACCCCTGACAGGGGGCCGGGATACGCAGTATTTT. This chain connects TRBV9 to TRBJ2-3, with TRBD1 matching 10 bases. J gave up 6 bases and V 1 base, and 8 bases lay outside the gene matches. This CDR3 spans 16 amino acids. The V gene's germline CDR1 is SGDLS and CDR2 YYNGEE.

The rearrangement links TRBV7-7 to TRBJ2-2; no firm D call. V shed 5 bases and J shed 5 bases, with 21 bases lying between them. The germline V gene encodes CDR1 SSHAT and CDR2 FNYEAQ (reference sequence). This CDR3 has 17 residues. CDR3 sequence reads: CASSPVSPTIGTGELFF. CDR3 in DNA: TGTGCCAGCAGCCCCGTGAGCCCAACCATAGGGACCGGGGAGCTGTTTTTT.

This clonotype was seen a few times. This chain uses TRBV28 with TRBJ1-5, with D hard to call. V was shortened by 6 bases and J by 3 bases, with 12 bases between the two germline ends. The CDR3 consists of 14 residues. Looked up from germline, CDR1 is MDHEN and CDR2 is SYDVKM. DNA for the CDR3: TGTGCCAGCAGGGAGGGAACCTACAATCAGCCCCAGCATTTT. This codes for CASREGTYNQPQHF.

V and J are TRBV5-6 and TRBJ1-2, with a weak D call TRBD1 (5 bases). The length of the CDR3 is 13 residues. Trimming shortened V by 2 bases and J by 5 bases, and 10 bases separated the two germline ends. CDR1 and CDR2 from the germline V gene are SGHDT and YYEEEE. The CDR3 DNA follows: TGTGCCAGCAGCTTAGGACATGAATATGGCTACACCTTC. Residues: CASSLGHEYGYTF.

This clonotype has a count of ten or more. The rearrangement joins TRBV7-9 to TRBJ2-1; D is uncertain. With 5 bases removed from V and 0 bases from J, the gap between germline ends came to 5 bases. This CDR3 spans 13 amino acids. Germline-derived CDR1 and CDR2 are SEHNR and FQNEAQ (reference sequence). This chain's CDR3 is CASSGVSYNEQFF. CDR3 DNA: TGTGCCAGCAGCGGGGTCTCCTACAATGAGCAGTTCTTC. Full variable domain (remainder filled in from reference TRBV7-9 and TRBJ2-1): DTGVSQNPRHKITKRGQNVTFRCDPISEHNRLYWYRQTLGQGPEFLTYFQNEAQLEKSRLLSDRFSAERPKGSFSTLEIQRTEQGDSAMYLCASSGVSYNEQFFGPGTRLTVL.

This clonotype was detected only a few times. The V gene is TRBV19, the J gene TRBJ1-6; 9 bases are a match to TRBD1. V lost 6 bases, J lost 10 bases, and 7 bases stayed unmatched. The CDR3 totals 14 residues. CDR1 is LNHDA, CDR2 SQIVND, per germline (reference sequence). CDR3 sequence (DNA): TGTGCCAGTAGGCTGGGACAGGGCGAGTCACCCCTCCACTTT. This codes for CASRLGQGESPLHF.

The chain has TRBV7-2 and TRBJ2-1; D not resolved. Trimming pared 5 bases from V and 0 bases from J, leaving 17 bases between. The length of the CDR3 is 17 residues. Germline V CDR1 and CDR2: SGHTA, FQGNSA. The CDR3 nucleotides read TGTGCCAGCAGCCCAGCACGGGCCTCCAGCTCCTACAATGAGCAGTTCTTC. This sequence encodes CASSPARASSSYNEQFF.